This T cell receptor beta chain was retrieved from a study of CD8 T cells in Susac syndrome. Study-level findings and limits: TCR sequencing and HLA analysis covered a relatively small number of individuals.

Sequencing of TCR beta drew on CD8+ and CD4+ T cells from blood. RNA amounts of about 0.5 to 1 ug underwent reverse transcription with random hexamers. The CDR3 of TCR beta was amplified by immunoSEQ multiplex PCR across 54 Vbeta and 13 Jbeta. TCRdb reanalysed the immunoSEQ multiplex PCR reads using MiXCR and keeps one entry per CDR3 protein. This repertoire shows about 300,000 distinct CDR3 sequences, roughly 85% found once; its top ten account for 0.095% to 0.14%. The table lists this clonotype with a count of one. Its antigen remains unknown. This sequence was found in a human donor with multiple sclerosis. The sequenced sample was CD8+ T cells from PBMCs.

The DNA for the CDR3 is TGTGCCAGCAGTTGGCAGGGTATGGGGGCACAGAATGAGCAGTTCTTC. Translating gives CASSWQGMGAQNEQFF. The rearrangement links TRBV28 to TRBJ2-1; tentatively, D is TRBD1 (6 bases). Germline CDR1 reads MDHEN; CDR2 reads SYDVKM. V was cut by 4 bases and J by 7 bases, with 20 bases left in between. CDR3 length: 16 amino acids. The variable domain in full, completed from reference TRBV28 and TRBJ2-1, reads DVKVTQSSRYLVKRTGEKVFLECVQDMDHENMFWYRQDPGLGLRLIYFSYDVKMKEKGDIPEGYSVSREKKERFSLILESASTNQTSMYLCASSWQGMGAQNEQFFGPGTRLTVL.